This T cell receptor beta chain was recorded in a study of T cells in Graves' hyperthyroidism and ophthalmopathy. Study-wide points: The blood repertoire included most of the expanded thyroid clonotypes above 0.001.

This clonotype was observed many times. Its antigen is as yet unknown. Looked up from germline, CDR1 is DFQATT and CDR2 is SNEGSKA (reference sequence). Between the trimmed V and J ends, which lost 7 bases and 4 bases, there was a span of 8 bases. This CDR3 contains 10 residues. There were TCR beta CDR3 regions amplified from RNA transcripts. RT-PCR in the first round (using the HTBI primer set) targeted the TCR CDR3. TCRdb re-called the multiplex PCR reads through MiXCR, storing one row per CDR3 protein. The table lists approximately 300,000 distinct CDR3 sequences, about a sixth of them singletons. This TCR derives from a woman aged 55-75 years with Graves' ophthalmopathy. The chain couples TRBV20-1 to TRBJ2-7; D uncertain. Sequenced material: blood. This chain's CDR3 is CSVRVYEQYF. As DNA, the CDR3 is TGCAGTGTCCGGGTATACGAGCAGTACTTC.